These T cell receptor beta chains were read from a single sample in a study of cytomegalovirus exposure and HLA in healthy donors. The repertoire was sequenced with immunoSEQ multiplex PCR; TCRdb's copy has only in-frame clones and lacks some. Here the sample spans more than 85,000 clones, 70% to 75% being singletons. Sequencing was performed on PBMCs. These TCRs come from a man aged 40-50 years in good health and CMV-seronegative. Each CDR3 is given with its conserved first and last residue. Each record gives: CDR3 length, clone size, D gene, V gene, J gene, CDR3 protein, CDR3 DNA. A D gene is named only where the DNA matches it firmly. Clone size is given for some rows only: seen once, a few or many times, or a class if the clone is expanded.

>15|.|.|TRBV5-4|TRBJ2-7
CASTTRGGGEYEQYF
TGTGCCAGCACGACCCGAGGAGGGGGCGAGTACGAGCAGTACTTC
>17|.|TRBD1|TRBV4-2|TRBJ1-5
CASSQTGQGIFNQPQHF
TGTGCCAGCAGCCAAACTGGACAGGGGATCTTCAATCAGCCCCAGCATTTT
>20|once|TRBD2|TRBV11-2|TRBJ2-2
CASSLDRPRLAGGNTGELFF
TGTGCCAGCAGCTTAGACAGGCCGAGACTAGCGGGAGGGAACACCGGGGAGCTGTTTTTT
>17|once|TRBD2|TRBV7-6|TRBJ2-5
CASSLVAGGSYQETQYF
TGTGCCAGCAGCTTAGTAGCGGGAGGTTCGTACCAAGAGACCCAGTACTTC
>14|few|.|TRBV7-2|TRBJ2-7
CASSLVTASYEQYF
TGTGCCAGCAGCTTAGTGACAGCCTCCTACGAGCAGTACTTC
>14|.|.|TRBV28|TRBJ1-1
CASTLGQQNTEAFF
TGTGCCAGCACCTTAGGACAGCAGAACACTGAAGCTTTCTTT
>14|.|.|TRBV7-9|TRBJ2-5
CSSSYRTVEETQYF
TGTTCCAGCAGCTACCGGACAGTGGAAGAGACCCAGTACTTC
>14|.|.|TRBV15|TRBJ2-7
CATSSRGIFDEQYF
TGTGCCACCAGCAGCCGGGGAATATTCGACGAGCAGTACTTC
>15|.|TRBD2|TRBV5-1|TRBJ2-7
CASSPGGGNSYEQYF
TGCGCCAGCAGCCCCGGGGGGGGGAACTCCTACGAGCAGTACTTC
>15|.|.|TRBV11-2|TRBJ2-1
CASSLGLEVSNEQFF
TGTGCCAGCAGCTTAGGACTAGAAGTCAGCAATGAGCAGTTCTTC
>13|.|.|TRBV25-1|TRBJ1-2
CASSDRGNYGYTF
TGTGCCAGCAGTGACAGGGGCAACTATGGCTACACCTTC
>12|once|.|TRBV5-4|TRBJ1-2
CASSRDSYGYTF
TGTGCCAGCAGCCGAGACAGCTATGGCTACACCTTC
>16|once|TRBD1|TRBV4-1|TRBJ1-1
CASSLPGTGANTEAFF
TGCGCCAGCAGCCTCCCCGGGACAGGGGCGAACACTGAAGCTTTCTTT
>15|.|TRBD1|TRBV7-9|TRBJ2-2
CASSSGTGPTGELFF
TGTGCCAGCAGTTCCGGGACAGGGCCCACCGGGGAGCTGTTTTTT
>15|.|.|TRBV10-1|TRBJ2-7
CASRLGTQGAYEQYF
TGCGCCAGCAGACTTGGGACTCAGGGGGCCTACGAGCAGTACTTC
>15|few|.|TRBV4-2|TRBJ2-1
CASSPTPSSYNEQFF
TGTGCCAGCAGCCCGACCCCTAGCTCCTACAATGAGCAGTTCTTC
>13|.|TRBD1|TRBV18|TRBJ2-7
CASSPGTAYEQYF
TGTGCCAGCTCCCCCGGGACAGCCTACGAGCAGTACTTC
>14|.|.|TRBV11-3|TRBJ1-4
CASSRRGGGEKLFF
TGTGCCAGCAGCCGTCGCGGGGGAGGGGAAAAACTGTTTTTT
>15|.|.|TRBV4-1|TRBJ1-2
CASSQDRGRGDGYTF
TGCGCCAGCAGCCAGGACCGGGGCCGCGGGGATGGCTACACCTTC
>15|once|.|TRBV7-9|TRBJ1-4
CASSFTGVNNEKLFF
TGTGCCAGCAGCTTTACGGGGGTTAATAATGAAAAACTGTTTTTT
>16|.|.|TRBV5-6|TRBJ1-4
CASSPRTGPQPEKLFF
TGTGCCAGCAGCCCAAGAACTGGGCCTCAGCCTGAAAAACTGTTTTTT
>16|.|TRBD2|TRBV9|TRBJ2-5
CASSPGLAGVVETQYF
TGTGCCAGCAGCCCCGGACTAGCGGGGGTCGTAGAGACCCAGTACTTC
>14|.|.|TRBV6-4|TRBJ1-2
CASSEGGRSYGYTF
TGTGCCAGCAGTGAAGGAGGGAGGTCGTATGGCTACACCTTC
>15|few|TRBD2|TRBV19|TRBJ2-7
CASSIEASGRYEQYF
TGTGCCAGTAGTATAGAGGCTAGCGGGAGGTACGAGCAGTACTTC